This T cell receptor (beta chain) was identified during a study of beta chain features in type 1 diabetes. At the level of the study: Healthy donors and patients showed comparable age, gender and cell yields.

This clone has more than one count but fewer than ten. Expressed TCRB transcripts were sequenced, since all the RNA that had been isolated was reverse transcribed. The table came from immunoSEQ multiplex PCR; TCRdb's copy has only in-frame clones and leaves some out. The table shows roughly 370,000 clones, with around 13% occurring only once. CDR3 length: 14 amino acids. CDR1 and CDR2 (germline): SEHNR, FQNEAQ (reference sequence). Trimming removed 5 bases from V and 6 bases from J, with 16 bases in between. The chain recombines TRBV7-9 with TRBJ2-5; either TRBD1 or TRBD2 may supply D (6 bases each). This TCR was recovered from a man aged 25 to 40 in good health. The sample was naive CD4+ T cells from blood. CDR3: CASSLGDWGQTQYF. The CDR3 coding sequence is TGTGCCAGCAGCCTAGGGGACTGGGGGCAGACCCAGTACTTC.